This TCR beta chain was sequenced during a study of PD-1 blockade in classical Hodgkin lymphoma. Here immunoSEQ multiplex PCR was the method, and the copy in TCRdb shows in-frame clones only, minus some. The sample carries 20,000 to 25,000 clones, about 78% recorded once. Each patient relapsed following autologous stem cell transplantation, and prior brentuximab vedotin exposure differed. This clone was observed a handful of times. Germline CDR1 and CDR2: LNHDA and SQIVND (reference sequence). This CDR3 is 16 amino acids long. V lost 5 bases to trimming and J lost 2 bases, with 15 bases between them. The receptor comes from a human donor with classical Hodgkin lymphoma. The sequencing used peripheral blood mononuclear cells (PBMCs), collected before the second cycle of nivolumab. The chain couples TRBV19 to TRBJ2-2; the D gene is possibly TRBD2 (6 bases). The CDR3 DNA follows: TGTGCCAGTAGTTTGACACGGGGGATTAACACCGGGGAGCTGTTTTTT. Its protein product is CASSLTRGINTGELFF.